The rows below give T cell receptor beta chains drawn from one sample of a study of blood T cell repertoires in COVID-19. Profiling relied on immunoSEQ multiplex PCR, and the TCRdb table lists in-frame clones only, not all of them. The sample comprises some 200,000 clones, less than 90% of which are singletons, and about 3.1% rests with the top ten. Sequenced input: PBMCs or T cells enriched from blood (not recorded which). Receptor source: a woman aged 50 to 65 in a cohort exposed to, infected with or recovered from COVID-19 (not recorded which). CDR3s include the opening cysteine and the closing phenylalanine or tryptophan. Fields, in order: V gene, J gene, D gene, clone size, CDR3 DNA, CDR3 protein. D genes are given only for firm matches. Only part of the rows carry a size: once, few, many, or a class if the clone is expanded.

>TRBV5-1|TRBJ2-3|TRBD1|-
TGCGCCAGCAGCTTGGGCCAGGGGGTCGCAGATACGCAGTATTTT
CASSLGQGVADTQYF
>TRBV21-1|TRBJ1-6|-|-
TGTGCCAGCAGTCGACAGGCGTTCAATTCACCCCTCCACTTT
CASSRQAFNSPLHF
>TRBV18|TRBJ1-1|TRBD1|-
TGTGCCAGCTCACCCGGGACAGGGAACGCTGAAGCTTTCTTT
CASSPGTGNAEAFF
>TRBV7-6|TRBJ2-2|-|-
TGTGCCAGCAGCTTAGGCCCAGGGCAGACCCACACCGGGGAGCTGTTTTTT
CASSLGPGQTHTGELFF
>TRBV24-1|TRBJ1-2|TRBD1|once
TGTGCCACCAGTCCGACAGGGGCGCAGGGTGGCTACACCTTC
CATSPTGAQGGYTF
>TRBV5-1|TRBJ2-3|TRBD2|once
TGCGCCAGCAGCAGCCTCCTAGCGGGGGGACCAGATACGCAGTATTTT
CASSSLLAGGPDTQYF
>TRBV19|TRBJ1-2|TRBD1|-
TGTGCCAGTACCAGTCCTACGGGACAGGGGGCGCGGGGGTATGGCTACACCTTC
CASTSPTGQGARGYGYTF
>TRBV28|TRBJ1-3|-|once
TGTGCCAGCAGCCGGGGCTCTGGAAACACCATATATTTT
CASSRGSGNTIYF
>TRBV30|TRBJ1-2|-|-
TGTGCCTGGAGTATCCTTACAGGGATCGGCTACACCTTC
CAWSILTGIGYTF
>TRBV28|TRBJ1-5|TRBD1|-
TGTGCCAGCAGCGATCTGACAGGGGGCAATCAGCCCCAGCATTTT
CASSDLTGGNQPQHF
>TRBV5-5|TRBJ2-7|TRBD1|-
TGTGCCAGCAGCTTGCGCTTTGGACAGGGGAAAACCTACGAGCAGTACTTC
CASSLRFGQGKTYEQYF
>TRBV7-2|TRBJ2-5|-|-
TGTGCCAGCAGCCTCAGGGGGGTTGAAGAGACCCAGTACTTC
CASSLRGVEETQYF
>TRBV7-2|TRBJ1-4|TRBD1|-
TGTGCCAGCAGCTTAGCACCTCCGGGGACAGGGCTAGAAAAACTGTTTTTT
CASSLAPPGTGLEKLFF
>TRBV5-1|TRBJ1-2|TRBD1|-
TGCGCCAGCAGCCTCAAGGGGGCCGCTTTCTATGGCTACACCTTC
CASSLKGAAFYGYTF
>TRBV19|TRBJ1-1|TRBD1|-
TGTGCCAGTAGTATAAGGTTTGGGGACAGGCCGAACACTGAAGCTTTCTTT
CASSIRFGDRPNTEAFF
>TRBV25-1|TRBJ1-5|-|-
TGTGCCAGCAGTGCGGGTGGCGGTCAGCCCCAGCATTTT
CASSAGGGQPQHF
>TRBV24-1|TRBJ2-5|TRBD1|few
TGTGCCACCAGTGAGGACAGGGCCCAGGAGACCCAGTACTTC
CATSEDRAQETQYF
>TRBV5-8|TRBJ1-5|TRBD1|-
TGTGCCAGCAGCGGGGGGACAGGTTTACGCAATCAGCCCCAGCATTTT
CASSGGTGLRNQPQHF
>TRBV6-1|TRBJ1-1|TRBD1|-
TGTGCCAGCAGTGATTGGGGACAGGGGAACACTGAAGCTTTCTTT
CASSDWGQGNTEAFF
>TRBV18|TRBJ2-1|-|-
TGTGCCAGCTCACCTGGCGGCTACAATGAGCAGTTCTTC
CASSPGGYNEQFF
>TRBV28|TRBJ1-2|TRBD1|once
TGTGCCAGCAGTAGCTGGACAGGCGTATCTAACTATGGCTACACCTTC
CASSSWTGVSNYGYTF
>TRBV29-1|TRBJ1-1|-|-
TGCAGCGTCATTACAGGGCGGACTGAAGCTTTCTTT
CSVITGRTEAFF
>TRBV7-2|TRBJ1-2|TRBD1|few
TGTGCCAGCAGCTTTAACAGGGGGCGAGATGGCTACACCTTC
CASSFNRGRDGYTF
>TRBV7-3|TRBJ1-2|-|-
TGTGCCAGCAGCTTACGAGGGGGACATGGCTACACCTTC
CASSLRGGHGYTF
>TRBV6-6|TRBJ1-4|TRBD1|once
TGTGCCAGCAGTTCCAGACAGGGGAGTAATGAAAAACTGTTTTTT
CASSSRQGSNEKLFF
>TRBV27|TRBJ1-5|-|-
TGTGCCAGCAGTTTAGGAGGGGTACGCAATCAGCCCCAGCATTTT
CASSLGGVRNQPQHF
>TRBV5-1|TRBJ2-5|-|-
TGCGCCAGCAGCTTGGAGGGAGGAGAGACCCAGTACTTC
CASSLEGGETQYF
>TRBV4-3|TRBJ1-2|-|-
TGCGCCAGCAGCCAAGATGCAAAAACAGGCTATAACTATGGCTACACCTTC
CASSQDAKTGYNYGYTF
>TRBV7-9|TRBJ1-4|TRBD1|-
TGTGCCAGCAGCTCCACAGGGGTAGGAGAAAAACTGTTTTTT
CASSSTGVGEKLFF
>TRBV9|TRBJ2-2|-|-
TGTGCCAGCAGCGTACAGACAGGCAACACCGGGGAGCTGTTTTTT
CASSVQTGNTGELFF
>TRBV10-1|TRBJ1-5|TRBD1|few
TGCGCCAGCAGTGTAAGGACAGGGGCCGGTCAGCCCCAGCATTTT
CASSVRTGAGQPQHF
>TRBV5-4|TRBJ2-7|TRBD2|-
TGTGCCAGCAGCCCCCGGGGGGGGATTAGATCCTACGAGCAGTACTTC
CASSPRGGIRSYEQYF
>TRBV7-7|TRBJ2-5|TRBD2|-
TGTGCTAGCAGCCCGGGACTAGCAGAGACCCAGTACTTC
CASSPGLAETQYF
>TRBV7-9|TRBJ2-1|TRBD2|-
TGTGCCAGCAGCTCACTTAGCGGGGGGAAGCAGTTCTTC
CASSSLSGGKQFF
>TRBV30|TRBJ2-1|-|-
TGTGCCTGGAGCCTTGGGCGGGTACCAGATGGTGAGCAGTTCTTC
CAWSLGRVPDGEQFF
>TRBV28|TRBJ1-2|TRBD1|-
TGTGCCAGCAAAGACCGGGACAGGCAATATGGCTACACCTTC
CASKDRDRQYGYTF
>TRBV4-3|TRBJ2-1|-|-
TGCGCCAGCAGCCAAGATCGTCAGGGGCTTGTCGTAACCGATGAGCAGTTCTTC
CASSQDRQGLVVTDEQFF
>TRBV3-1/TRBV3-2|TRBJ2-5|TRBD2|once
TGTGCCAGCACCCCCGGGACTAGTATAGAGACCCAGTACTTC
CASTPGTSIETQYF
>TRBV3-1/TRBV3-2|TRBJ2-7|-|once
TGTGCCAGCAGCCAAGCGGTCTTAGGGGTTTTCTACGAGCAGTACTTC
CASSQAVLGVFYEQYF
>TRBV11-2|TRBJ1-6|-|-
TGTGCCAGCAGCTTAGCACAGGGAGGGACTATGGTCCTCCACTTT
CASSLAQGGTMVLHF
>TRBV5-1|TRBJ2-3|-|-
TGCGCCAGCAGCTTGGAATGGACTAATACAGATACGCAGTATTTT
CASSLEWTNTDTQYF
>TRBV3-1/TRBV3-2|TRBJ2-1|TRBD2|-
TGTGCCAGCAGCCAATCTAGCGGGGGGTACAATGAGCAGTTCTTC
CASSQSSGGYNEQFF
>TRBV12-5|TRBJ2-3|TRBD2|-
TGTGCTAGTGGCTCCGCGCGGGGGGAGTTTCGGACAGATACGCAGTATTTT
CASGSARGEFRTDTQYF
>TRBV4-3|TRBJ1-1|-|-
TGCGCCAGCAGCCAAGCGGGGGGTTGGGGGTCTGAAGCTTTCTTT
CASSQAGGWGSEAFF
>TRBV5-1|TRBJ2-2|TRBD1|once
TGCGCCAGCAGCGTCTCGACAGGGGACACCGGGGAGCTGTTTTTT
CASSVSTGDTGELFF
>TRBV28|TRBJ2-3|TRBD2|-
TGTGCCAGCAGTTTAACTAGCGGGGGGGTGCAGTATTTT
CASSLTSGGVQYF
>TRBV9|TRBJ2-5|TRBD2|-
TGTGCCAGCACCGTGGCTAGCGGGATTAGGGAGACCCAGTACTTC
CASTVASGIRETQYF
>TRBV27|TRBJ2-7|TRBD2|-
TGTGCCAGCAGTACATCGGGACTAGTAAACGAGCAGTACTTC
CASSTSGLVNEQYF
>TRBV4-3|TRBJ1-1|-|-
TGCGCCAGCAGCCAAGATGGGGGGGACACTGAAGCTTTCTTT
CASSQDGGDTEAFF
>TRBV6-5|TRBJ1-5|TRBD1|-
TGTGCCAGCAGCCAAGGACAGGGAACGGGTCAGCCCCAGCATTTT
CASSQGQGTGQPQHF
>TRBV7-2|TRBJ2-1|TRBD2|-
TGTGCCAGCAGCCCGATAGGGGGGACTAGCGGCAATGAGCAGTTCTTC
CASSPIGGTSGNEQFF
>TRBV19|TRBJ2-1|-|-
TGTGCCAGTAGTATTTCGTCGGGGGCCTACAATGAGCAGTTCTTC
CASSISSGAYNEQFF
>TRBV9|TRBJ1-1|-|-
TGTGCCAGCAGCGTAGCAGGGAATGCTGAAGCTTTCTTT
CASSVAGNAEAFF
>TRBV18|TRBJ2-5|TRBD1|-
TGTGCCAGCTCGCTAGCCGGACAGGGGTACGAGACCCAGTACTTC
CASSLAGQGYETQYF
>TRBV4-1|TRBJ2-3|-|-
TGCGCCAGCAGCCGGCTTCCCCGGACTAGCACAGATACGCAGTATTTT
CASSRLPRTSTDTQYF
>TRBV28|TRBJ2-1|-|-
TGTGCCAGCACCTCGAGGCCACTCAATGAGCAGTTCTTC
CASTSRPLNEQFF
>TRBV28|TRBJ2-4|-|-
TGTGCCAGCAACCTCGTCACGGGCATTCAGTACTTC
CASNLVTGIQYF